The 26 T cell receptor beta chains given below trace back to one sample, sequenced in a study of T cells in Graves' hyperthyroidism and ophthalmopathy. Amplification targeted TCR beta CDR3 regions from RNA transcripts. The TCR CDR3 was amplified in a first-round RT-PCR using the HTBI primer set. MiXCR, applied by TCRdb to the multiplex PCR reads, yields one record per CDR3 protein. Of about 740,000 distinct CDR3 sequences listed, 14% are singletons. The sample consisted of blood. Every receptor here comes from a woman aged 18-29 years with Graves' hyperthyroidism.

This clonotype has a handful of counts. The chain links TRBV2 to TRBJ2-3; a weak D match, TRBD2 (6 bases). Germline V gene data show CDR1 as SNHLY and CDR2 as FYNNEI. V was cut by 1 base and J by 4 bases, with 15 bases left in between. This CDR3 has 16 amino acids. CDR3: CASSEEEERESDTQYF. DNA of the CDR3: TGTGCCAGCAGTGAAGAGGAGGAACGGGAGTCAGATACGCAGTATTTT.

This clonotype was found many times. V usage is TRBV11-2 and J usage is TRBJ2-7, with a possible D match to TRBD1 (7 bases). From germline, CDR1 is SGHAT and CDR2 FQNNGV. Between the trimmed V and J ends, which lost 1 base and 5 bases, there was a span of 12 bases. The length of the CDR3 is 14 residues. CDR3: CASSLAARGDEQYF. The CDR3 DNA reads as TGTGCCAGCAGCTTAGCAGCCAGGGGGGACGAGCAGTACTTC. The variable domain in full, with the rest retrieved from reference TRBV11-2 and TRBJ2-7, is EAGVAQSPRYKIIEKRQSVAFWCNPISGHATLYWYQQILGQGPKLLIQFQNNGVVDDSQLPKDRFSAERLKGVDSTLKIQPAKLEDSAVYLCASSLAARGDEQYFGPGTRLTVT.

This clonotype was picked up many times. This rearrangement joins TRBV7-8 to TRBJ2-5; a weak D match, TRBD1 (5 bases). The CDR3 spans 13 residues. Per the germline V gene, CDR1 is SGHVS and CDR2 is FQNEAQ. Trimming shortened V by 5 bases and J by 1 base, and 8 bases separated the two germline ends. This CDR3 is CASSATAQETQYF. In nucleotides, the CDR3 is TGTGCCAGCAGCGCGACAGCCCAAGAGACCCAGTACTTC. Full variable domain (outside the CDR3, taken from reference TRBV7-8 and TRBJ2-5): GAGVSQSPRYKVAKRGQDVALRCDPISGHVSLFWYQQALGQGPEFLTYFQNEAQLDKSGLPSDRFFAERPEGSVSTLKIQRTQQEDSAVYLCASSATAQETQYFGPGTRLLVL.

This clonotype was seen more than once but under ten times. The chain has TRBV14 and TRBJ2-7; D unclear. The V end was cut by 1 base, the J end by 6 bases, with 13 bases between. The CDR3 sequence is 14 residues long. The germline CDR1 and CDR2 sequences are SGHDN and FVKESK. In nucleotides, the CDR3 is TGTGCCAGCAGCCAAGTAACGGCTCTTGGCGAGCAGTACTTC. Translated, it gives CASSQVTALGEQYF. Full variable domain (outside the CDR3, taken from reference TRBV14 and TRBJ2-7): EAGVTQFPSHSVIEKGQTVTLRCDPISGHDNLYWYRRVMGKEIKFLLHFVKESKQDESGMPNNRFLAERTGGTYSTLKVQPAELEDSGVYFCASSQVTALGEQYFGPGTRLTVT.

Here the CDR3 reads CASSDQGDSRYEQYF. CDR3 DNA: TGTGCCAGCAGCGACCAAGGTGACAGCCGCTACGAGCAGTACTTC. The V gene is TRBV7-6, the J gene TRBJ2-7; a weak D match, TRBD1 (5 bases). V lost 5 bases and J 3 bases, leaving 17 bases between the germline ends. CDR3 length equals 15 residues. Germline CDR1 is SGHVS and CDR2 is FNYEAQ. The full variable domain, with the rest looked up from reference TRBV7-6 and TRBJ2-7, is GAGVSQSPRYKVTKRGQDVALRCDPISGHVSLYWYRQALGQGPEFLTYFNYEAQQDKSGLPNDRFSAERPEGSISTLTIQRTEQRDSAMYRCASSDQGDSRYEQYFGPGTRLTVT.

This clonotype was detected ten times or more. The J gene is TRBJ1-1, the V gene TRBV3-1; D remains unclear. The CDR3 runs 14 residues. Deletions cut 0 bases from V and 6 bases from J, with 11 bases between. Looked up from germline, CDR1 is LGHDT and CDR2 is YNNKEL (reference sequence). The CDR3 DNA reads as TGTGCCAGCAGCCAAGAGTGGATGGTCCCTGAAGCTTTCTTT. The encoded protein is CASSQEWMVPEAFF. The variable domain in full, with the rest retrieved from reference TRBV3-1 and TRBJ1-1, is DTAVSQTPKYLVTQMGNDKSIKCEQNLGHDTMYWYKQDSKKFLKIMFSYNNKELIINETVPNRFSPKSPDKAHLNLHINSLELGDSAVYFCASSQEWMVPEAFFGQGTRLTVV.

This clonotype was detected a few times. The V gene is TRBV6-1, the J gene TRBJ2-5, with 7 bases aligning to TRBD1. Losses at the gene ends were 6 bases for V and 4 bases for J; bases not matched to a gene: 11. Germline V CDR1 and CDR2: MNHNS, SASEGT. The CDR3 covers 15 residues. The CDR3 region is CASRVDRFGSETQYF. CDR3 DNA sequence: TGTGCCAGCAGGGTGGACAGGTTTGGTTCAGAGACCCAGTACTTC.

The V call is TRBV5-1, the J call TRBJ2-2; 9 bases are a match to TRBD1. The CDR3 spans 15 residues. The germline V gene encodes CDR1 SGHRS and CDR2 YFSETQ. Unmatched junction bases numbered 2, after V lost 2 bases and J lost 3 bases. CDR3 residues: CASSFRQGDTGELFF. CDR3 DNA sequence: TGCGCCAGCAGCTTCAGACAGGGGGACACCGGGGAGCTGTTTTTT. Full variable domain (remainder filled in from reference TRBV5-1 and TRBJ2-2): KAGVTQTPRYLIKTRGQQVTLSCSPISGHRSVSWYQQTPGQGLQFLFEYFSETQRNKGNFPGRFSGRQFSNSRSEMNVSTLELGDSALYLCASSFRQGDTGELFFGEGSRLTVL.

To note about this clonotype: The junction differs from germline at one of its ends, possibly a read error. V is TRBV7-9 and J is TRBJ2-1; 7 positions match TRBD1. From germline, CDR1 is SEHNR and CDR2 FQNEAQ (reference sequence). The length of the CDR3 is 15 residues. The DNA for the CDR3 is TGTGCCAGCAGCTTAATAACCAGGGGGACAAATGAGCAGCTCTTC. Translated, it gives CASSLITRGTNEQLF.

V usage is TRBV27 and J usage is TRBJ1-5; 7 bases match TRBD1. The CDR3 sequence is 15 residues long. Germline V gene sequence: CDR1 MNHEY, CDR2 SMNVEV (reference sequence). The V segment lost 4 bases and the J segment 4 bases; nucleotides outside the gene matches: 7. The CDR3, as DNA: TGTGCCAGCAGTTGGGGCAGGGGGGGAAATCAGCCCCAGCATTTT. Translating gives CASSWGRGGNQPQHF.

The CDR3 nucleotides read TGTGCCAGCAGCTTTTCTAGCGGGAGCCCCTTGGAGACCCAGTACTTC. Translated, it gives CASSFSSGSPLETQYF. J is TRBJ2-5 and V is TRBV11-3, with 10 bases that match TRBD2. This CDR3 has 16 residues. V was pared by 3 bases and J by 5 bases, with 9 bases of the junction left unmatched. CDR1 and CDR2 (germline): SGHNT, YENEEA.

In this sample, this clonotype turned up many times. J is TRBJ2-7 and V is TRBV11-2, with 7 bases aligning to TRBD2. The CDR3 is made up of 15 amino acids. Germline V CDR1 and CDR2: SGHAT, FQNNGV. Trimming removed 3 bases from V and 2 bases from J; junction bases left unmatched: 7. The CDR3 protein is CASSFGRGYAYEQYF. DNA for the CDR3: TGTGCCAGCAGCTTTGGGAGGGGTTACGCCTACGAGCAGTACTTC.

The CDR3 sequence is CASSLGTSGVSSTDTQYF. In DNA, the CDR3 is TGTGCCAGCAGCTTGGGGACTAGCGGGGTTAGTAGCACAGATACGCAGTATTTT. The chain employs TRBV5-6 and TRBJ2-3; 12 nucleotides align to TRBD2. CDR1 SGHDT and CDR2 YYEEEE come from the germline V gene. CDR3 size: 18 residues. Trimming cost V 0 bases and J 0 bases; bases outside gene matches: 5. Full variable domain (missing parts from reference TRBV5-6 and TRBJ2-3): DAGVTQSPTHLIKTRGQQVTLRCSPKSGHDTVSWYQQALGQGPQFIFQYYEEEERQRGNFPDRFSGHQFPNYSSELNVNALLLGDSALYLCASSLGTSGVSSTDTQYFGPGTRLTVL.

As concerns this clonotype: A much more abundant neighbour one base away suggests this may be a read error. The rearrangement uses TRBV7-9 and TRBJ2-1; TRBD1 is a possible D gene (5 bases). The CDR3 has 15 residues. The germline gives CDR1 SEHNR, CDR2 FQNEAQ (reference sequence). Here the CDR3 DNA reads TGTGCCAGCAGCGGGCGCCTAGGGGCGTACAATGGGCAGTTCTTC. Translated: CASSGRLGAYNGQFF.

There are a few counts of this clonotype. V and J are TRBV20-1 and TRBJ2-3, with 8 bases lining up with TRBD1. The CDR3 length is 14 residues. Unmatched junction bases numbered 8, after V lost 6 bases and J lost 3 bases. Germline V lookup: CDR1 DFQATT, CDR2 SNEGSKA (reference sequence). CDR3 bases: TGCAGTGCAGCGACAGGGGCTGGGACAGATACGCAGTATTTT. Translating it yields CSAATGAGTDTQYF.

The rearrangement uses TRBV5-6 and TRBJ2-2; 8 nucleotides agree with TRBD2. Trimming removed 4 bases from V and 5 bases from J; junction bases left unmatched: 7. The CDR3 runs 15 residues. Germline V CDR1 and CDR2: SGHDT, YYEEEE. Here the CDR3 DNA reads TGTGCCAGCAGCGACAAGCGGGAGATAACCGGGGAGCTGTTTTTT. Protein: CASSDKREITGELFF. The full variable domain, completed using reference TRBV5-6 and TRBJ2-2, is DAGVTQSPTHLIKTRGQQVTLRCSPKSGHDTVSWYQQALGQGPQFIFQYYEEEERQRGNFPDRFSGHQFPNYSSELNVNALLLGDSALYLCASSDKREITGELFFGEGSRLTVL.

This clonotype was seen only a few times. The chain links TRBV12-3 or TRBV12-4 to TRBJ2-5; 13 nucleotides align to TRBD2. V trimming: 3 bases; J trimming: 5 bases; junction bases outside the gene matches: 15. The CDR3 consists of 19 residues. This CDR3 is CASSFQALAGGPIGETQYF. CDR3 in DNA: TGTGCCAGCAGTTTTCAGGCACTAGCGGGAGGGCCCATCGGCGAGACCCAGTACTTC.

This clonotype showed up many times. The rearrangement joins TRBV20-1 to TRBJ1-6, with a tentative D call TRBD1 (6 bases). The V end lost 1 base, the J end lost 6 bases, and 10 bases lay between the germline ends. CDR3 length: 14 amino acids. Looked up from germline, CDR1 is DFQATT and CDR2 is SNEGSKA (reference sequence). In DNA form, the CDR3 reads TGCAGTGCTAGAGTGGGACAAACTAATTCACCCCTCCACTTT. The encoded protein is CSARVGQTNSPLHF.

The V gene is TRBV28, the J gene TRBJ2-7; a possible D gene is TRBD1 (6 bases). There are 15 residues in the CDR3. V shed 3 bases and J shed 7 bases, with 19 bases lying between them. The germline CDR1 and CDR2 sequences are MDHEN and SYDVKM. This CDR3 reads CASSLPGTPVREQYF. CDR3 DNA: TGTGCCAGCAGTTTGCCCGGGACACCCGTAAGGGAGCAGTACTTC.

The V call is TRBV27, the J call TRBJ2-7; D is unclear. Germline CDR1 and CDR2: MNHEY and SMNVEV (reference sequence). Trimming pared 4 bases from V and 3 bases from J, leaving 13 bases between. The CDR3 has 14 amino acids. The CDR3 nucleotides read TGTGCCAGCAGTTCCCCGGGCCAGTACTACGAGCAGTACTTC. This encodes CASSSPGQYYEQYF.

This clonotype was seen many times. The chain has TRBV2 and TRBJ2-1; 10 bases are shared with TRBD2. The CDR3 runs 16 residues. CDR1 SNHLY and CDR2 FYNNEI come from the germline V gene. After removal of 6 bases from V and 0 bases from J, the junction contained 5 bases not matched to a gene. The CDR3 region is CASRSGLADSYNEQFF. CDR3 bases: TGTGCCAGCAGGTCTGGACTAGCGGACTCCTACAATGAGCAGTTCTTC.

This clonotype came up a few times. This CDR3 is CAITSDTYNEQFF. For the CDR3, the DNA is TGTGCCATCACATCGGACACGTACAATGAGCAGTTCTTC. The rearrangement joins TRBV10-3 to TRBJ2-1, with TRBD1 as a possible D gene (5 bases). Germline V CDR1 and CDR2: ENHRY, SYGVKD. Trimming left V 7 bases short and J 4 bases short, with 11 bases between. CDR3 size: 13 residues.

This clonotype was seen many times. The CDR3 loop reads CASSLMVAPGSYNEQFF. Written as DNA, the CDR3 is TGTGCCAGCAGTTTAATGGTAGCCCCAGGGAGTTACAATGAGCAGTTCTTC. The rearrangement uses TRBV12-3 or TRBV12-4 and TRBJ2-1; D could derive from TRBD1 or TRBD2 (5 bases each). The CDR3 sequence is 17 residues long. The V end lost 2 bases, the J end lost 4 bases, and 18 bases lay between the germline ends.

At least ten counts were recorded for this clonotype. CDR3 bases: TGTGCCACCAGCAGCGGACAGGGGACAACTAATGAAAAACTGTTTTTT. It specifies CATSSGQGTTNEKLFF. V is TRBV15 and J is TRBJ1-4; TRBD1 matches at 9 bases. The germline V gene has CDR1 LNHNV and CDR2 YYDKDF (reference sequence). The V segment lost 3 bases and the J segment 0 bases; nucleotides outside the gene matches: 2. This CDR3 is built from 16 residues.

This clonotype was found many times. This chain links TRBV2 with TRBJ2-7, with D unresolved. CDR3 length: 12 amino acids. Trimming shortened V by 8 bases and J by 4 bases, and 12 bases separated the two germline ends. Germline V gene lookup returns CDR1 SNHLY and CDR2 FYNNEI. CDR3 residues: CASQPWGYEQYF. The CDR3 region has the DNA TGTGCCAGCCAACCCTGGGGTTACGAGCAGTACTTC.

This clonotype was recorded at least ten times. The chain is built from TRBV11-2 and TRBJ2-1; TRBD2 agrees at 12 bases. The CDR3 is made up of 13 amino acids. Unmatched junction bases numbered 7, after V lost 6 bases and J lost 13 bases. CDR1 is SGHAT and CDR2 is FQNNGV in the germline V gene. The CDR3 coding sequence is TGTGCCAGCAGGCTAGCGGGAGGGCGGGAACAGTTCTTC. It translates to CASRLAGGREQFF.